A selection of T cell receptor beta chains follows, all from one sample in a study of PD-1 blockade in classical Hodgkin lymphoma. Method: immunoSEQ multiplex PCR; TCRdb's copy keeps in-frame clones and lacks some. In the table there are more than 9,500 clones, 85% of which are singletons. This sample comprised CD8+ T cells from blood, obtained before the fourth cycle of nivolumab. Receptors were obtained from a human donor with classical Hodgkin lymphoma. The donor label of this sample is uncertain. The conserved cysteine and the conserved F or W are not part of the CDR3 here.

V gene,CDR3 protein
TRBV7-9,ASSLSLTDTQY
TRBV19,ASSIPGAGANVLT
TRBV5-4,ASSPGDTGTSAYNEQF
TRBV2,AMNGVIEGGPTTDTQY
TRBV5-1,ASSLDSAVSYEQY
TRBV4-1,ASSQFPQGVNEQF
TRBV6-5,ASSNTGNTEAF
TRBV5-1,ASSLGQSLNEQF
TRBV25-1,ASSESEWEGPYYEQY
TRBV14,ASSLPGQGDTEAF
TRBV14,ASSPLTSNYGYT
TRBV4-2,ASSGGVGLEAF
TRBV27,ASSLSNRGIIQY
TRBV7-9,ASSLGVDPNEQF
TRBV4-3,ASSQEGRGYYNEQF
TRBV5-1,ASSLMRDYNEQF
TRBV29-1,SVGQNTEAF
TRBV19,ASSPGTGGRSNEKLF
TRBV29-1,SVLRDFNYGYT
TRBV4-3,ASSQDPPSGRPYNEQF
TRBV28,ASSPSALEAF
TRBV4-1,ASSPQWGEGQRHEQY
TRBV19,ASSVLWGFSYEQY
TRBV5-5,ASSFGQVGYYEQY
TRBV11-2,ASSLDPSGYEQY
TRBV27,ASSLFPSVNGELF
TRBV5-1,ASSFYDGEETQY
TRBV4-1,ASSQEVAGGYNEQF
TRBV28,ASSLFRQNYEQY
TRBV5-6,ASSLGGGPQH
TRBV4-2,ASSQVTRGPEIYEKLF
TRBV19,ASSIIHAMSNQPQH
TRBV6-4,ASSDSEQGNSPLH
TRBV4-1,ASSQGTSGRFLTDTQY
TRBV18,ASSPGQGSWETQY
TRBV5-1,ASTLTSGTGYEQY
TRBV19,ASSTPVRGGEDTQY
TRBV4-3,ASSQGRSQY
TRBV9,ASQGSNTEAF
TRBV11-2,ASSLVEVGYSEAF
TRBV30,AWTGPLYEAF